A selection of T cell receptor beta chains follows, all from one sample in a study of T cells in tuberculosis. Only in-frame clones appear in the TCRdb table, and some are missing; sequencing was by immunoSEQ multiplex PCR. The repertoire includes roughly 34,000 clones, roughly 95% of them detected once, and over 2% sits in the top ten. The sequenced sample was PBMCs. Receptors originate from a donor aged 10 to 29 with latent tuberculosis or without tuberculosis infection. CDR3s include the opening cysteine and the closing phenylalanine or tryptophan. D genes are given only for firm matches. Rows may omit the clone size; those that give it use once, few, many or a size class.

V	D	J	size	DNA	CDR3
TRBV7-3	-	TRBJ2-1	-	TGTGCCAGCAGCTTAGACGGGGGGCCCTACAATGAGCAGTTCTTC	CASSLDGGPYNEQFF
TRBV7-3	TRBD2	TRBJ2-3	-	TGTGCCAGCAGCGGGGGACTAGCGGGAGTAGATACGCAGTATTTT	CASSGGLAGVDTQYF
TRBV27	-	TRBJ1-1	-	TGTGCCAACGACAGAAAGAACACTGAAGCTTTCTTT	CANDRKNTEAFF
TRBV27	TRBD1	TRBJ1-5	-	TGTGCCAGCAGCGATCCAGGGGGTCAGCCCCAGCATTTT	CASSDPGGQPQHF
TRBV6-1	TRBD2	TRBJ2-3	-	TGTGCCAGCAGTGGGACTAGCGGGGGGGCAGATACGCAGTATTTT	CASSGTSGGADTQYF
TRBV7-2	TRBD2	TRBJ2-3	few	TGTGCCAGCAGCATAGGACTAGCGGGGGGGTATTGGACAGATACGCAGTATTTT	CASSIGLAGGYWTDTQYF
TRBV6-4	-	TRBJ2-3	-	TGTGCCAGCCCCCCGGTGACAGATACGCAGTATTTT	CASPPVTDTQYF
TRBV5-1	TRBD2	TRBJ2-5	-	TGCGCCAGCAGCCCCGGACTAGCGGGGGGCTTGACCCAGTACTTC	CASSPGLAGGLTQYF
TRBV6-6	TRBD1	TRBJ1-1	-	TGTGCCAGCAGTTACTCAACCCCCGGACAGGGGGCTGAAGCTTTCTTT	CASSYSTPGQGAEAFF
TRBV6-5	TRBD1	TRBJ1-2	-	TGTGCCAGCACTACTTGGGGACAGGGGGACTATGGCTACACCTTC	CASTTWGQGDYGYTF
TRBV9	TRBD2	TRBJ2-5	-	TGTGCCAGCAGCCCCGGGACTAGCGGGAGTGAGTTATTGGAGACCCAGTACTTC	CASSPGTSGSELLETQYF
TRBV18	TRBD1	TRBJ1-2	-	TGTGCCAGCTCACCAGCCAGACAGGGGGCTGACTACACCTTC	CASSPARQGADYTF
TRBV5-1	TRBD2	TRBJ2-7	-	TGCGCCAGCAGCTTGGCGGTCGGGGGGGTCGCCTACGAGCAGTACTTC	CASSLAVGGVAYEQYF
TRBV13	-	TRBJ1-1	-	TGTGCCAGCAGCTTAGCAGGGGAAGGATTTACTGAAGCTTTCTTT	CASSLAGEGFTEAFF